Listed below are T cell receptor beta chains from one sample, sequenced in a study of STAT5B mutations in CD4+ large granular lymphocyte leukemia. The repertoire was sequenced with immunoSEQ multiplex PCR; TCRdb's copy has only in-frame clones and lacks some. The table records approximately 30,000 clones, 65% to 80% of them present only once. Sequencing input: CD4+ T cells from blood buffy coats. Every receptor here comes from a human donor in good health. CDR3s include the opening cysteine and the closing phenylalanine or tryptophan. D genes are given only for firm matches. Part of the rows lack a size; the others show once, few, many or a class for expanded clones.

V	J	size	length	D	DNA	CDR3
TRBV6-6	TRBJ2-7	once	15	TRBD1	TGTGCCAGCAGTTACTCCGACAGGGGGACCTACGAGCAGTACTTC	CASSYSDRGTYEQYF
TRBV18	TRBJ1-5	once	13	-	TGTGCCAGCTCACCATCCGGGAATCAGCCCCAGCATTTT	CASSPSGNQPQHF
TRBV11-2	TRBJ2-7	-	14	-	TGTGCCAGCAGCGTGGGTGAGTGGAGGAACGAGCAGTACTTC	CASSVGEWRNEQYF
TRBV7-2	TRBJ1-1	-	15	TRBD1	TGTGCCAGCAGCTTAGTGGGACAGGGAAACACTGAAGCTTTCTTT	CASSLVGQGNTEAFF
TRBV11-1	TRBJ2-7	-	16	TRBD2	TGTGCCAGCAGCCCGCTGGGACTAGCGGGAGGCCACGAGCAGTACTTC	CASSPLGLAGGHEQYF
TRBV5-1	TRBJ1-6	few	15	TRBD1	TGCGCCAGCAGGGATACAGGGGGAGGTGGTTCACCCCTCCACTTT	CASRDTGGGGSPLHF
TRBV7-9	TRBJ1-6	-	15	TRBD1	TGTGCCAGCAGCTCGGGACAGGGCAATAATTCACCCCTCCACTTT	CASSSGQGNNSPLHF
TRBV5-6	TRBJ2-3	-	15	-	TGTGCCAGCAGCTTGGGGGGGACTTTTTCGGATACGCAGTATTTT	CASSLGGTFSDTQYF
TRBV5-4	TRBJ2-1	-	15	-	TGTGCCAGCAGCTCCACCGGGGCATTATACAATGAGCAGTTCTTC	CASSSTGALYNEQFF
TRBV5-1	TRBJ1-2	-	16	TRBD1	TGCGCCAGCAGCTTGGATGGACAGGGGGAGGTTGATGGCTACACCTTC	CASSLDGQGEVDGYTF
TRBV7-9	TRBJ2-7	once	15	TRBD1	TGTGCCAGCAGCCCCCGGACAGGGGCATTCCACGAGCAGTACTTC	CASSPRTGAFHEQYF
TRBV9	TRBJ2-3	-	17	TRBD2	TGTGCCAGCAGCCCAATAACCGTAGCGGGGCCTGGGGATACGCAGTATTTT	CASSPITVAGPGDTQYF
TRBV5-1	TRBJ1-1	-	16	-	TGCGCCAGCAGCTTGGGGGTACAGGGATCGAACACTGAAGCTTTCTTT	CASSLGVQGSNTEAFF
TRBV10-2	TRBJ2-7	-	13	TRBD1	TGCGCCAGCCGAGCCGGGACAGCTTACGAGCAGTACTTC	CASRAGTAYEQYF
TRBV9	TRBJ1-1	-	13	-	TGTGCCAGCAGCGTTAGTCTGAACACTGAAGCTTTCTTT	CASSVSLNTEAFF
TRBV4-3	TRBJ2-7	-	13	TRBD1	TGCGCCAGCAGCCGGGACAGATTCTACGAGCAGTACTTC	CASSRDRFYEQYF
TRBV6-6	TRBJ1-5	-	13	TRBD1	TGTGCCAGCAAAGGACAGGGTTGGCAGCCCCAGCATTTT	CASKGQGWQPQHF
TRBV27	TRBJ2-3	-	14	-	TGTGCCAGCAGTCAAAGGACTAGCACAGATACGCAGTATTTT	CASSQRTSTDTQYF
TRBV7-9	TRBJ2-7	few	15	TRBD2	TGTGCCAGCAGCTTAGGGGGGGGACGGGTGGACGAGCAGTACTTC	CASSLGGGRVDEQYF
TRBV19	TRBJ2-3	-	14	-	TGTGCCAGTAGTATATGGGGGCGGGCAGATACGCAGTATTTT	CASSIWGRADTQYF
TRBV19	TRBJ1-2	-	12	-	TGTGCCAGTAGAGACAGTCAGCATGGCTACACCTTC	CASRDSQHGYTF
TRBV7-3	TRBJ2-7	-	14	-	TGTGCCAGCAGCTTAACGGCGTCAGGATACGAGCAGTACTTC	CASSLTASGYEQYF
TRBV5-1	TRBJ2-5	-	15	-	TGCGCCAGCAGCCCCCGGGAGGGGGCCTCGGAGACCCAGTACTTC	CASSPREGASETQYF
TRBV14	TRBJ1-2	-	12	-	TGTGCCAGCAGCCAAGAACTCTGGGCTAGGACCTTC	CASSQELWARTF
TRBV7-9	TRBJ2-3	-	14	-	TGTGCCAGCAGCTCGGCCGGCCCCACAGATACGCAGTATTTT	CASSSAGPTDTQYF
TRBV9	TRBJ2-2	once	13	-	TGTGCCAGCAGCCCCATTACGTCCGGGGAGCTGTTTTTT	CASSPITSGELFF
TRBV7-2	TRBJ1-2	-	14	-	TGTGCCAGCACCCGCACAGGGCGGAACTATGGCTACACCTTC	CASTRTGRNYGYTF
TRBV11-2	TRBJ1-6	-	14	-	TGTGCCAGCTGCAAAGAAAAGGAAGGTTCACCCCTCCACTTT	CASCKEKEGSPLHF
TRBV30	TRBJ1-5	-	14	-	TGTGCCTGGAGTGGGGCGGGGGCGCGGGAGCCCCAGCATTTT	CAWSGAGAREPQHF
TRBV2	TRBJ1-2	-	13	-	TGTGCCAGCAGTGTAGCAGGGTACTATGGCTACACCTTC	CASSVAGYYGYTF
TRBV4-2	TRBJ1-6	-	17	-	TGTGCCAGCAGCCAAGCTAACAGAGGGTCCTATAATTCACCCCTCCACTTT	CASSQANRGSYNSPLHF